The next 29 T cell receptor beta chains were all read from a single sample in a study of blood T cell repertoires in COVID-19. Data came from immunoSEQ multiplex PCR; TCRdb stores just in-frame clones and leaves some out. The top ten hold roughly 2.8% of the sample, which has 250,000 to 400,000 clones, 90% seen once. Material: peripheral blood. Receptors originate from a woman between 25 and 40 years old with COVID-19, enrolled during active disease.

The chain uses TRBV7-9 and TRBJ1-4, with TRBD1 matching 7 bases. CDR1 is SEHNR, CDR2 FQNEAQ, per germline (reference sequence). The CDR3 extends over 17 amino acids. The V gene end was trimmed by 5 bases and the J gene end by 4 bases; junction bases not matched to a gene: 13. The CDR3 DNA follows: TGTGCCAGCAGCCATGAACGTCGGACAGGAGTTAATGAAAAACTGTTTTTT. Translated, it gives CASSHERRTGVNEKLFF.

The J gene is TRBJ2-3, the V gene TRBV13; the D gene is possibly TRBD1 (5 bases). Trimming took off 5 bases at V and 4 bases at J, with 16 bases between the two ends. Germline V gives CDR1 PRHDT, CDR2 FYEKMQ (reference sequence). The length of the CDR3 is 15 residues. CDR3 region: CASSLWGKGADTQYF. CDR3 DNA: TGTGCCAGCAGCCTATGGGGAAAAGGGGCAGATACGCAGTATTTT. The variable domain in full, completed from reference TRBV13 and TRBJ2-3, reads AAGVIQSPRHLIKEKRETATLKCYPIPRHDTVYWYQQGPGQDPQFLISFYEKMQSDKGSIPDRFSAQQFSDYHSELNMSSLELGDSALYFCASSLWGKGADTQYFGPGTRLTVL.

The chain uses TRBV28 and TRBJ2-1, with D maybe TRBD2 (6 bases). Germline assignment: CDR1 MDHEN and CDR2 SYDVKM. V lost 5 bases, J lost 0 bases, and 14 bases lay in between. This CDR3 comprises 16 residues. CDR3 DNA: TGTGCCAGCAGTGGGGGACTCCTTAGCTCCTACAATGAGCAGTTCTTC. It codes for CASSGGLLSSYNEQFF.

This chain uses TRBV4-1 with TRBJ2-7; 7 nucleotides line up with TRBD1. V trimming: 1 base; J trimming: 1 base; junction bases outside the gene matches: 4. Germline V gives CDR1 MGHRA, CDR2 YSYEKL. The CDR3 has 15 amino acids. The CDR3 protein is CASSQGRQGSYEQYF. CDR3 nucleotides: TGCGCCAGCAGCCAAGGGCGACAGGGTTCCTACGAGCAGTACTTC.

The V call is TRBV11-2, the J call TRBJ2-3; TRBD2 matches at 7 bases. From germline, CDR1 is SGHAT and CDR2 FQNNGV. CDR3 size: 17 residues. With 2 bases clipped from V and 2 bases from J, the junction kept 10 bases outside the gene matches. Here the CDR3 reads CASSLSRASGSTDTQYF. The CDR3 coding sequence is TGTGCCAGCAGCTTAAGCCGGGCTAGCGGATCCACAGATACGCAGTATTTT.

The rearrangement links TRBV5-5 to TRBJ1-1; D gene unclear. The CDR3 loop spans 15 amino acids. CDR1 and CDR2 (germline): SGHKS, YYEKEE (reference sequence). Trimming removed 3 bases from V and 1 base from J, with 13 bases in between. CDR3 loop: CASSWRARENTEAFF. The DNA for the CDR3 is TGTGCCAGCAGCTGGCGGGCGAGGGAGAACACTGAAGCTTTCTTT.

V gene TRBV7-6 combines with J gene TRBJ2-1; 9 bases map to TRBD2. The CDR3 is 15 amino acids. Looked up from germline, CDR1 is SGHVS and CDR2 is FNYEAQ. V was pared by 3 bases and J by 7 bases, with 7 bases of the junction left unmatched. In nucleotides, the CDR3 is TGTGCCAGCAGCTTTGGCGGGAGGGCTTCGAATGAGCAGTTCTTC. Translated: CASSFGGRASNEQFF. The full variable domain, in which reference TRBV7-6 and TRBJ2-1 provide the parts outside the CDR3, is GAGVSQSPRYKVTKRGQDVALRCDPISGHVSLYWYRQALGQGPEFLTYFNYEAQQDKSGLPNDRFSAERPEGSISTLTIQRTEQRDSAMYRCASSFGGRASNEQFFGPGTRLTVL.

The chain links TRBV3-1 (or the pseudogene TRBV3-2) to TRBJ2-7; 7 bases fit TRBD2. Germline V CDR1 and CDR2: LGHDT, YNNKEL (reference sequence). Unmatched junction bases numbered 6, after V lost 3 bases and J lost 4 bases. This CDR3 spans 14 amino acids. The CDR3 nucleotides read TGTGCCAGCAGCCACAGGGAGGGGATATACGAGCAGTACTTC. Translation gives CASSHREGIYEQYF.

As concerns this clone: Other DNA sequences from this sample encode an identical CDR3 as well. V and J are TRBV5-1 and TRBJ1-1; D is unresolved. This CDR3 spans 14 amino acids. CDR1 is SGHRS and CDR2 is YFSETQ in the germline V gene. With 0 bases removed from V and 1 base from J, the gap between germline ends came to 7 bases. This chain's CDR3 is CASSLDPGNTEAFF. CDR3 in DNA: TGCGCCAGCAGCTTGGACCCAGGGAACACTGAAGCTTTCTTT.

This clone is a singleton in its sample. The chain combines TRBV12-3 or TRBV12-4 with TRBJ2-1; TRBD1 aligns across 8 bases. This CDR3 region has 13 residues. Trimming took 6 bases from V and 9 from J; bases not matched to a gene: 7. The CDR3 reads CASSLDRAGEQFF. CDR3 nucleotide sequence: TGTGCCAGCAGCTTGGACAGGGCAGGTGAGCAGTTCTTC.

J is TRBJ2-7 and V is TRBV10-3; 8 positions match TRBD1. Germline values: CDR1 ENHRY, CDR2 SYGVKD. The J segment lost 2 bases and the V segment lost 7 bases, leaving 10 bases of the junction unmatched. The CDR3 covers 15 residues. The CDR3, as DNA: TGTGCCATCAAAGGGGGTACAGGGGGGACCTACGAGCAGTACTTC. Encoded protein: CAIKGGTGGTYEQYF.

This chain joins TRBV5-6 and TRBJ1-1, with D unresolved. CDR3 length: 17 amino acids. CDR1 and CDR2 (germline): SGHDT, YYEEEE. Deletions cut 2 bases from V and 2 bases from J, with 19 bases between. The CDR3 spells CASSFYLGPQVNTEAFF. CDR3 in DNA: TGTGCCAGCAGCTTCTATTTAGGCCCCCAGGTAAACACTGAAGCTTTCTTT.

The chain combines TRBV28 with TRBJ1-2, with 10 bases fitting TRBD1. The J segment lost 6 bases and the V segment lost 10 bases, leaving 2 bases of the junction unmatched. This CDR3 contains 11 residues. CDR1 and CDR2 (germline): MDHEN, SYDVKM. CDR3 nucleotides: TGTGCCATCGGGACAGGGGATGGCTACACCTTC. This codes for CAIGTGDGYTF.

The chain joins TRBV6-6 to TRBJ1-2; TRBD1 aligns across 10 bases. This CDR3 contains 14 residues. Germline trimming cut 2 bases from V and 6 bases from J; bases unmatched to any gene: 3. The germline CDR1 and CDR2 sequences are MNHNY and SVGAGI (reference sequence). This CDR3 is CASSYPGTGDGYTF. Written as DNA, the CDR3 is TGTGCCAGCAGTTACCCCGGGACAGGGGATGGCTACACCTTC.

This clone has a single count. The chain recombines TRBV19 with TRBJ2-1, with a tentative D call TRBD2 (7 bases). This CDR3 region has 17 residues. Germline values: CDR1 LNHDA, CDR2 SQIVND (reference sequence). V shed 4 bases and J shed 6 bases, with 22 bases lying between them. CDR3 amino acids: CASSTLLAGRGANEQFF. CDR3 sequence (DNA): TGTGCCAGTAGTACTCTCTTAGCGGGCCGGGGGGCCAATGAGCAGTTCTTC.

Here the CDR3 DNA reads TGTGCCAGCAGCTTAGGGCGGGAGGAGCGAGACATTCAGTACTTC. Amino acids: CASSLGREERDIQYF. The V and J genes are TRBV7-2 and TRBJ2-4; 8 bases map to TRBD2. The CDR3 spans 15 residues. In germline, CDR1 is SGHTA, CDR2 FQGNSA. V gave up 1 base and J gave up 8 bases; unmatched junction bases: 7.

The V call is TRBV5-1, the J call TRBJ1-1, with D perhaps TRBD1 (5 bases). From germline, CDR1 is SGHRS and CDR2 YFSETQ. The V and J ends lost 4 bases and 3 bases respectively, with 13 bases between them. The CDR3 runs 14 residues. In nucleotides, the CDR3 is TGCGCCAGCAGCGCAGGGAATATGGACACTGAAGCTTTCTTT. Translated: CASSAGNMDTEAFF.

CDR3 in DNA: TGTGCCAGCAGTTGGGGGACAGCCACCTACGAGCAGTACTTC. Protein product: CASSWGTATYEQYF. The genes are TRBV27 and TRBJ2-7; TRBD1 agrees at 7 bases. Losses at the gene ends were 4 bases for V and 2 bases for J; bases not matched to a gene: 5. CDR1 is MNHEY and CDR2 is SMNVEV in the germline V gene (reference sequence). The CDR3 spans 14 residues.

The chain couples TRBV28 to TRBJ1-2; D is undetermined. V was shortened by 3 bases and J by 3 bases, with 20 bases between the two germline ends. Germline CDR1 and CDR2: MDHEN and SYDVKM. The CDR3 is 17 amino acids. DNA of the CDR3: TGTGCCAGCAGTTTCGCTTGGGAGACCCCGGCAGACTATGGCTACACCTTC. Protein product: CASSFAWETPADYGYTF.

The chain is built from TRBV19 and TRBJ2-1; 9 bases map to TRBD2. The CDR3 loop spans 19 amino acids. V dropped 7 bases and J dropped 1; count of bases not matched to a gene: 17. The germline gives CDR1 LNHDA, CDR2 SQIVND (reference sequence). This chain's CDR3 is CASNPLRLAALPSYNEQFF. CDR3 DNA sequence: TGTGCCAGTAATCCACTTCGACTAGCGGCCCTCCCTTCCTACAATGAGCAGTTCTTC. The complete variable domain, with remaining parts taken from reference TRBV19 and TRBJ2-1, reads DGGITQSPKYLFRKEGQNVTLSCEQNLNHDAMYWYRQDPGQGLRLIYYSQIVNDFQKGDIAEGYSVSREKKESFPLTVTSAQKNPTAFYLCASNPLRLAALPSYNEQFFGPGTRLTVL.

V is TRBV7-2 and J is TRBJ2-5, with 9 bases identical to TRBD2. V was pared by 7 bases and J by 2 bases, with 11 bases of the junction left unmatched. This CDR3 comprises 16 residues. Germline-derived CDR1 and CDR2 are SGHTA and FQGNSA. The CDR3 DNA reads TGTGCCAGCACGGGATTTAGCGGGAGTATTCAAGAGACCCAGTACTTC. This codes for CASTGFSGSIQETQYF.

V gene TRBV27 combines with J gene TRBJ2-4; TRBD1 aligns across 10 bases. The germline gives CDR1 MNHEY, CDR2 SMNVEV (reference sequence). J was trimmed by 6 bases and V by 6 bases; bases with no gene match: 5. The CDR3 is 14 residues long. This chain's CDR3 is CASRRTGGVNIQYF. The DNA for the CDR3 is TGTGCCAGCAGAAGGACAGGGGGGGTAAACATTCAGTACTTC.

The J gene is TRBJ2-5, the V gene TRBV2; D gene unclear. The CDR3 is 15 amino acids. Trimming stripped 3 bases from V and 1 base from J, with 12 bases between. Germline CDR1 and CDR2: SNHLY and FYNNEI. CDR3 bases: TGTGCCAGCAGTGATGACCGACTCTCCCAAGAGACCCAGTACTTC. This sequence encodes CASSDDRLSQETQYF.

The V and J genes are TRBV27 and TRBJ1-1; D gene ambiguous. CDR1 and CDR2 (germline): MNHEY, SMNVEV (reference sequence). This CDR3 region has 14 residues. V lost 4 bases, J lost 6 bases, and 15 bases lay in between. In nucleotides, the CDR3 is TGTGCCAGCAGTTCCTTCCTCAGGTTCCCTGAAGCTTTCTTT. Encoded protein: CASSSFLRFPEAFF.

J is TRBJ2-1 and V is TRBV7-9, with TRBD2 as a possible D gene (5 bases). Germline CDR1 and CDR2: SEHNR and FQNEAQ (reference sequence). Trimming removed 1 base at V and 7 bases at J, with 11 bases between. The CDR3 has 14 amino acids. CDR3: CASSLVTGVNEQFF. In nucleotides, the CDR3 is TGTGCCAGCAGCTTAGTGACCGGGGTAAATGAGCAGTTCTTC.

J is TRBJ2-1 and V is TRBV7-9; D is perhaps TRBD1 (6 bases). The germline V gene encodes CDR1 SEHNR and CDR2 FQNEAQ (reference sequence). Trimming pared 7 bases from V and 1 base from J, leaving 11 bases between. This CDR3 spans 14 amino acids. CDR3 nucleotides: TGTGCCAGCACCAACGGACAGTCCTACAATGAGCAGTTCTTC. It specifies CASTNGQSYNEQFF.

The chain links TRBV7-3 to TRBJ2-1, with 8 bases fitting TRBD2. CDR3 length: 14 residues. Germline assignment: CDR1 SGHTA and CDR2 FQGTGA. V shed 4 bases, J shed 6 bases, and the junction held 5 bases outside the gene matches. CDR3 loop: CASSSGTRPNEQFF. The DNA for the CDR3 is TGTGCCAGCAGCTCCGGGACTAGACCCAATGAGCAGTTCTTC.

The chain recombines TRBV12-3 or TRBV12-4 with TRBJ2-2; possibly TRBD1 for D (6 bases). The CDR3 is made up of 13 amino acids. V lost 7 bases and J lost 6, with 12 bases in between. CDR3 in amino acids: CASKWTVAGELFF. The DNA for the CDR3 is TGTGCCAGCAAATGGACAGTCGCCGGGGAGCTGTTTTTT.

J is TRBJ2-7 and V is TRBV7-8, with TRBD2 matching 7 bases. The germline CDR1 and CDR2 sequences are SGHVS and FQNEAQ. CDR3 size: 17 residues. The V gene end was trimmed by 0 bases and the J gene end by 1 base; junction bases not matched to a gene: 9. The DNA of the CDR3 is TGTGCCAGCAGCTTAGCGTTGGGAGGGGAATCATCCTACGAGCAGTACTTC. Its protein is CASSLALGGESSYEQYF.